This TCR beta chain appears in the sequencing data of a study of T cell repertoires in MIS-A myocarditis (dated by TCRdb to the early 2020s). V loses 3 bases of germline sequence and J loses 0 bases, and the interval between the two ends is 15 bases. For CDR1 and CDR2, the germline V gene lists MGHRA and YSYEKL. Reading from cysteine to phenylalanine, the CDR3 counts 17 amino acids. Only CDR3 DNA remains: 51 bases, in frame from the first base. The immunoSEQ bias-controlled multiplex PCR was used to amplify TCRbeta CDR3 regions, which were then sequenced at high throughput. As for the original processing: CDR3 sequences were collapsed and filtered with the immunoSEQ vendor pipeline, and the abundance and frequency of each unique TCRbeta CDR3 were thereby quantified. Using a 90% global sequence identity threshold, CD-HIT clustered dominant CDR3 amino acid sequences together with SARS-CoV-2-specific ImmuneCODE TCRbeta sequences. A clone was classed as hyperexpanded at a frequency of 0.1 to 1 and as large at a frequency of 0.01 to 0.1. CDR3 amino acid sequences and V and J gene assignments of dominant clones were confirmed with MiXCR. The R stringdist package was used to compute Levenshtein distances between the patient clonotypes and the ImmuneCODE hits. This is the immuneACCESS table as TCRdb keeps it, with only in-frame sequences that have V and J called. A part of the clones is gone; compared with another copy, unresolved V genes explain less than half, and the rest is unexplained. V, J and clone size reflect that table, while D and trimming were determined from the DNA. The table for this sample lists around 10,000 clones; 80% to 90% of them were counted only once. The ten largest clones add up to 2% to 2.5% of the sample.

The QIAamp DNA FFPE kit was used to extract genomic DNA from formalin-fixed paraffin-embedded autopsy tissue. This clone was picked up one time. No antigen is known for it. Per-nucleotide qualities are absent, and no much larger clonotype sits a single base away. Sequencing used thoracic lymph node tissue obtained at autopsy. The chain couples TRBV4-1 to TRBJ2-1; there is no confident call for the D gene. This TCR came from a man aged 18-30 years with fulminant myocarditis from multisystem inflammatory syndrome in adults (MIS-A) after COVID-19. The CDR3 is CASSHRQPGTSYNEQFF. The DNA sequence is as follows: TGCGCCAGCAGCCATCGCCAGCCAGGCACCTCCTACAATGAGCAGTTCTTC.